This TCR beta chain comes out of a study of T cell clusters in autoimmune cytopenias. General observations from the study: Active autoimmune hepatitis patients had roughly 3-fold fewer exclusive TRB clusters than healthy donors.

Worth noting for this clonotype: Its antigen is unidentified.

TRB rearrangements were amplified by touch-down multiplex PCR with mixed TRB-A/B primers. TCRdb derives one entry per CDR3 protein from the multiplex PCR reads, leaving out DNA. Recorded for this sample: about 15,000 distinct CDR3 sequences. TRB amplification used roughly 250 ng of peripheral blood genomic DNA. This TCR came from a human donor with an autoimmune cytopenia or autoimmune hepatitis (not recorded which). The specimen sequenced was peripheral blood.

CDR3 region: CAIRGGGDTQYF. The chain joins TRBV10-3 to TRBJ2-3; TCRdb lists TRBD2, though no DNA is available to test this call. The CDR3 totals 12 residues. Germline V CDR1 and CDR2: ENHRY, SYGVKD.